Each of the 16 T cell receptor beta chains below was sequenced from the same sample in a study of CD8 T cells in Susac syndrome. Reverse transcription of about 0.5 to 1 ug RNA used random hexamers. TCRdb reprocessed the immunoSEQ multiplex PCR reads with MiXCR, giving one entry per CDR3 protein. This sample has about 50,000 distinct CDR3 sequences, with 93% found just once. The sample was CD8+ T cells from PBMCs. These receptors originate from a human donor with multiple sclerosis.

The sample holds a few counts of this clonotype. V gene TRBV9 combines with J gene TRBJ1-4; the D is unclear. The CDR3 length is 14 residues. Germline V lookup: CDR1 SGDLS, CDR2 YYNGEE. The ends were cut back, 3 bases at V and 4 bases at J, with 10 bases in the middle. CDR3 nucleotide sequence: TGTGCCAGCAGCGCTAACTGGGGTAATGAAAAACTGTTTTTT. Its translation: CASSANWGNEKLFF.

This rearrangement joins TRBV7-9 to TRBJ2-5; D could derive from TRBD1 or TRBD2 (5 bases each). V lost 4 bases, J lost 8 bases, and 14 bases lay in between. This CDR3 comprises 13 residues. Per germline, CDR1 SEHNR and CDR2 FQNEAQ (reference sequence). This CDR3 is CASSSGPPITQYF. The DNA for the CDR3 is TGTGCCAGCAGCTCGGGACCACCCATAACCCAGTACTTC.

The chain combines TRBV20-1 with TRBJ2-5, with D perhaps TRBD1 or TRBD2 (5 bases each). The CDR3 contains 14 residues. V lost 0 bases and J 4 bases, leaving 12 bases between the germline ends. CDR1 and CDR2 (germline): DFQATT, SNEGSKA (reference sequence). CDR3: CSARDGGLRETQYF. The DNA of the CDR3 is TGCAGTGCTAGAGATGGGGGATTGCGAGAGACCCAGTACTTC.

The chain employs TRBV29-1 and TRBJ1-1, with D hard to call. The CDR3 spans 10 residues. Trimming removed 2 bases at V and 7 bases at J, with 5 bases between. The germline CDR1 and CDR2 sequences are SQVTM and ANQGSEA. The CDR3 sequence is CSVEQVEAFF. The CDR3 DNA reads as TGCAGCGTTGAACAGGTTGAAGCTTTCTTT.

This clonotype was recorded once. The chain is built from TRBV19 and TRBJ2-2; D uncertain. CDR1 is LNHDA, CDR2 SQIVND, per germline (reference sequence). Trimming cost V 3 bases and J 0 bases, with 5 bases left between them. This CDR3 has 14 residues. Here the CDR3 reads CASSIYTNTGELFF. The CDR3 coding sequence is TGTGCCAGTAGTATTTATACGAACACCGGGGAGCTGTTTTTT. Using reference TRBV19 and TRBJ2-2 for the parts outside the CDR3, the full variable domain is DGGITQSPKYLFRKEGQNVTLSCEQNLNHDAMYWYRQDPGQGLRLIYYSQIVNDFQKGDIAEGYSVSREKKESFPLTVTSAQKNPTAFYLCASSIYTNTGELFFGEGSRLTVL.

The sample holds one count of this clonotype. The genes are TRBV10-2 and TRBJ1-4, with D tentatively TRBD1 (5 bases). Germline values: CDR1 WSHSY, CDR2 SAAADI. The V gene lost 6 bases and the J gene lost 5 bases, with 16 bases spanning the gap. CDR3 length equals 15 residues. The CDR3 coding sequence is TGCGCCAGCAGGCAAGAGGGGAAGGCCAATGAAAAACTGTTTTTT. Translating gives CASRQEGKANEKLFF.

This clonotype was seen only a few times. The chain combines TRBV7-2 with TRBJ2-5; the D gene is possibly TRBD1 (5 bases). Germline V gives CDR1 SGHTA, CDR2 FQGNSA. CDR3 length equals 18 residues. The V gene lost 4 bases and the J gene lost 5 bases, with 26 bases spanning the gap. CDR3 amino acids: CASSSSDRGGRVRETQYF. The CDR3 DNA reads TGTGCCAGCAGCTCCTCCGACAGAGGTGGCAGGGTGCGTGAGACCCAGTACTTC.

The CDR3 coding sequence is TGTGCTAGTGGCCCCCCACCGGATGGGACAGAGAATTCACCCCTCCACTTT. This encodes CASGPPPDGTENSPLHF. The chain carries TRBV12-5 and TRBJ1-6, with 7 bases aligning to TRBD1. The CDR3 consists of 17 residues. With V trimmed by 6 bases and J by 7 bases, 15 bases remained unmatched. In germline, CDR1 is LGHNT, CDR2 FRNRAP.

The chain's CDR3 is CASSVGTASYEQYF. The DNA of the CDR3 is TGTGCCAGCAGCGTAGGTACTGCTTCCTACGAGCAGTACTTC. This chain uses TRBV9 with TRBJ2-7; no definite D call. CDR3 length: 14 amino acids. Germline assignment: CDR1 SGDLS and CDR2 YYNGEE. V was shortened by 0 bases and J by 1 base, with 8 bases between the two germline ends.

This clonotype appeared a single time. The rearrangement uses TRBV25-1 and TRBJ1-6; no reliable D call. The CDR3 extends over 13 amino acids. V was clipped by 6 bases and J by 7 bases, with 10 bases between them. Germline loops: CDR1 MGHDK, CDR2 SYGVNS. The CDR3 here is CASSRTPNSPLHF. The CDR3, as DNA: TGTGCCAGCAGCCGGACCCCGAATTCACCCCTCCACTTT.

As DNA, the CDR3 is TGTGCCAGCAGTCCCGGGACAACGAACACCGGGGAGCTGTTTTTT. It specifies CASSPGTTNTGELFF. The V gene is TRBV5-6, the J gene TRBJ2-2, with a weak D call TRBD1 (6 bases). The CDR3 sequence is 15 residues long. Trimming cost V 5 bases and J 0 bases, with 11 bases left between them. The germline gives CDR1 SGHDT, CDR2 YYEEEE.

The V and J genes are TRBV7-9 and TRBJ2-5; 8 bases are shared with TRBD1. Germline CDR1 SEHNR, CDR2 FQNEAQ (reference sequence). This CDR3 is built from 15 residues. Losses at the gene ends were 6 bases for V and 2 bases for J; bases not matched to a gene: 8. CDR3 coding DNA: TGTGCCAGCAGTGTACTGGACAGGGCACAAGAGACCCAGTACTTC. The encoded protein is CASSVLDRAQETQYF. Combining the CDR3 with reference TRBV7-9 and TRBJ2-5 gives the whole variable domain DTGVSQNPRHKITKRGQNVTFRCDPISEHNRLYWYRQTLGQGPEFLTYFQNEAQLEKSRLLSDRFSAERPKGSFSTLEIQRTEQGDSAMYLCASSVLDRAQETQYFGPGTRLLVL.

This clonotype was counted once. The CDR3: CASSQEGQSTYEQYF. DNA for the CDR3: TGTGCCAGCAGCCAAGAGGGACAGAGCACCTACGAGCAGTACTTC. The V and J genes are TRBV4-2 and TRBJ2-7; 7 positions match TRBD1. Germline lookup yields CDR1 LGHNA and CDR2 YNFKEQ. This CDR3 contains 15 residues. Unmatched junction bases numbered 4, after V lost 0 bases and J lost 2 bases.

The rearrangement joins TRBV24-1 to TRBJ2-5; D is uncertain. CDR3 length: 14 residues. Deletions cut 1 base from V and 4 bases from J, with 9 bases between. The V gene's germline CDR1 is KGHDR and CDR2 SFDVKD. The CDR3 sequence: CATSDFSHGETQYF. DNA for the CDR3: TGTGCCACCAGTGATTTTAGTCACGGAGAGACCCAGTACTTC.

The chain employs TRBV28 and TRBJ2-7; either TRBD1 or TRBD2 may supply D (5 bases each). The germline V gene encodes CDR1 MDHEN and CDR2 SYDVKM. The CDR3 has 17 residues. Trimming took off 3 bases at V and 0 bases at J, with 18 bases between the two ends. The CDR3 DNA follows: TGTGCCAGCAGTTTTTTCCATGGGACGGCGAGCTCCTACGAGCAGTACTTC. This gives the protein CASSFFHGTASSYEQYF.

This chain joins TRBV2 and TRBJ1-5; D is possibly TRBD1 (5 bases). V dropped 4 bases and J dropped 5 bases, with 21 bases sitting between them. Germline CDR1 reads SNHLY; CDR2 reads FYNNEI. This CDR3 spans 17 amino acids. CDR3 DNA: TGTGCCAGCAGTGGCCACCCGGGACCCCGTGGGCATCAGCCCCAGCATTTT. This gives the protein CASSGHPGPRGHQPQHF.